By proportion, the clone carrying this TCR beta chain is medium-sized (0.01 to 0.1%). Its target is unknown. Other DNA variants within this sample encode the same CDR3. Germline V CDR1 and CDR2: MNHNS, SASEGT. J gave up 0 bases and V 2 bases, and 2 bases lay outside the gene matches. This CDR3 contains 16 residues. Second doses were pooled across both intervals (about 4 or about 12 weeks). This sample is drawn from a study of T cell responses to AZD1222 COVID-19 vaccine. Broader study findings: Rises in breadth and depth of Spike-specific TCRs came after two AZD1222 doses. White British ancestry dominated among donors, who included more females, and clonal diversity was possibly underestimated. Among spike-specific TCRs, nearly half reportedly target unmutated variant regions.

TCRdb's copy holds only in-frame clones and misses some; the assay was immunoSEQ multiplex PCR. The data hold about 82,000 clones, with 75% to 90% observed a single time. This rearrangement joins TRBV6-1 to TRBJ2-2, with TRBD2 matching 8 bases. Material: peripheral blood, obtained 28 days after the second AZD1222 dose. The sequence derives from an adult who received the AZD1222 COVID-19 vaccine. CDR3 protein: CASSERGGANTGELFF. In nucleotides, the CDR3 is TGTGCCAGCAGTGAACGGGGGGGGGCGAACACCGGGGAGCTGTTTTTT.